One TCR beta chain is described in this entry. The clone's antigen remains unknown. The sample holds no much larger clone one base away, and base qualities are not on file. This entry is derived from a study of blood T cell repertoires in COVID-19 (dated by TCRdb to the early 2020s). In terms of the full investigation: Samples from collaborators originated in the United States, Italy and Spain and spanned both the acute and convalescent phases of COVID-19. The material from the prospective study consisted of cDNA or gDNA derived from T cells, B-cell-depleted T cells, or PBMCs. Deeply sampled blood TCRbeta repertoires from subjects exposed to, actively infected with, or recovered from COVID-19 were included in the dataset. The repertoires were released in a freely available public database intended as a resource for research on the immune response to SARS-CoV-2. Samples were obtained from the ongoing ImmuneRACE study (first 160 participants) and from roughly 1,300 subjects provided by 6 global collaborators. A de-identified subject ID, COVID-19 status, age in years and sex were almost always included in the sample metadata. HLA class I and class II types, where available, came from metadata supplied by the sample provider rather than from assay-based typing. The paper as a whole reports these results and caveats: Clinical and demographic metadata were provided uncurated, with the amount varying by source and participant.

Another Seattle source contributed samples from volunteer blood donors who had recovered from COVID-19. Whole blood was collected in K2EDTA tubes by collaborating institutions according to the institutions' own protocols. For TCRbeta analysis, collaborator samples were shipped as frozen whole blood, as isolated PBMCs, or as DNA extracted from either sample type. TCRbeta CDR3 regions were amplified from genomic DNA using the immunoSEQ Assay, a bias-controlled multiplex PCR. Per the original workflow: The number of nucleated cells in each sample was estimated by amplification of reference gene primers within the assay. To quantify the absolute abundance of each unique TCRbeta CDR3 rearrangement, sequence reads were collapsed and filtered. For each sample, productive Simpson clonality was calculated by taking the square root of Simpson's diversity index across productive rearrangements. TCRdb's version of the immuneACCESS table is confined to in-frame rearrangements and falls short of the full clone set. An unresolved V gene accounts for under half of the shortfall where checked; the remainder is of unknown origin. V, J and clone size reflect that table, while D and trimming were determined from the DNA. Across this sample there are 200,000 to 250,000 clones, with about 85% seen only once. Together, the top ten hold approximately 12% of the sample.

In the germline V gene, CDR1 corresponds to SGHRS and CDR2 to YFSETQ. The CDR3 goes from the cysteine to the phenylalanine over 17 residues. Only the CDR3 region is kept as DNA, spanning 51 bases read in frame from base 1. V lost 0 bases and J lost 4 bases, and the count of bases not matched to a germline gene is 10. The specimen was peripheral blood. The clonotype was recovered from a young woman who had recovered from COVID-19. This receptor chain uses TRBV5-1 and TRBJ2-3; TRBD2 agrees with 8 junctional bases. The encoded CDR3 is CASSLAVSGLVSDTQYF. DNA sequence: TGCGCCAGCAGCTTGGCCGTTTCGGGACTAGTTTCAGATACGCAGTATTTT.